A selection of T cell receptor beta chains follows, all from one sample in a study of OX40 agonist ivuxolimab in advanced cancers. The table came from immunoSEQ multiplex PCR; TCRdb's copy has only in-frame clones and leaves some out. In the table there are tens of thousands of clones, around 85% of which are singletons. The source material was CD4+ or CD8+ T cells sorted from blood, sampled in a trial of the OX40 agonist ivuxolimab. Receptor source: an adult with an advanced solid tumor such as melanoma, head and neck, liver or kidney cancer. Both conserved end residues are part of each CDR3. Fields, in order: V gene, J gene, CDR3 protein.

TRBV7-9	TRBJ2-7	CASSFLDSNPGQYF
TRBV29-1	TRBJ2-3	CSVEREGLATDTQYF
TRBV9	TRBJ1-1	CASSGQGLNTEAFF
TRBV28	TRBJ2-3	CASSGTGTDTQYF
TRBV15	TRBJ2-1	CATSRAFVRTSGGGNEQFF
TRBV4-1	TRBJ1-1	CASSQGGALNTEAFF
TRBV7-6	TRBJ1-5	CASSLDSGGKGPQHF
TRBV2	TRBJ2-7	CASSVGRTYEQYF
TRBV10-2	TRBJ1-6	CASSEASLNSPLHF
TRBV10-3	TRBJ2-7	CAISGTSGTTYEQYF
TRBV6-5	TRBJ2-1	CASSSYPQGYEQFF
TRBV13	TRBJ2-1	CASSLGAGSYNEQFF
TRBV7-8	TRBJ2-3	CASSSQRGYSTDTQYF
TRBV2	TRBJ1-6	CASSDRSSYNSPLHF
TRBV5-4	TRBJ2-6	CAFGGSGANVLTF
TRBV7-6	TRBJ1-6	CATGGSSYNSPLHF
TRBV4-1	TRBJ2-7	CASSQVLTGREQYF
TRBV7-2	TRBJ2-1	CASSLTGTSGRNEQFF
TRBV6-5	TRBJ1-5	CASPLREGQPQHF
TRBV11-1	TRBJ2-7	CASSYGTGFGYEQYF
TRBV11-2	TRBJ1-2	CASSRDRAEDYGYTF
TRBV27	TRBJ1-1	CASSPLGGSTEAFF
TRBV5-1	TRBJ2-3	CASSLWGGTDTQYF
TRBV7-9	TRBJ1-3	CASRTSSGNTIYF
TRBV7-2	TRBJ2-5	CASSRTSGRQGETQYF
TRBV29-1	TRBJ2-7	CSVEEEGYEQYF
TRBV7-9	TRBJ1-5	CASSSDGSNQPQHF
TRBV13	TRBJ1-2	CASSPRQTLYGYTF
TRBV4-1	TRBJ1-5	CASSQDSRYSNQPQHF
TRBV29-1	TRBJ2-1	CSVVGEGLEQFF
TRBV19	TRBJ2-1	CASSSNGPYNEQFF
TRBV4-1	TRBJ1-5	CASSQGQGGQPQHF
TRBV19	TRBJ2-7	CASSIERETTYEQYF
TRBV5-6	TRBJ1-4	CASRFRDTTNEKLFF
TRBV9	TRBJ1-1	CASSPLLWDTEAFF
TRBV28	TRBJ1-4	CASRSIDRGRNEKLFF
TRBV7-8	TRBJ2-7	CASSLVTGREQYF
TRBV19	TRBJ2-5	CASSKRGGQQTQYF
TRBV5-1	TRBJ2-7	CASSLVMTSGSTAYEQYF
TRBV6-1	TRBJ2-7	CASRNSRDEQYF
TRBV30	TRBJ2-2	CAWSVRITEHRGAVF
TRBV7-9	TRBJ1-1	CASSLFPEAFF
TRBV25-1	TRBJ2-3	CASSGSAVASADTQYF
TRBV7-9	TRBJ2-7	CASSTSLGTGKRGYEQYF
TRBV19	TRBJ1-1	CATRTGEGTEAFF
TRBV13	TRBJ2-2	CASSLGLPSGGELFF
TRBV28	TRBJ1-1	CASSFFNTEAFF
TRBV27	TRBJ2-7	CASSRGREQYF
TRBV10-3	TRBJ2-7	CAIGTSGRLYEQYF
TRBV6-1	TRBJ2-1	CACSERGGGGYNEQFF